The source of this TCR beta chain is a study of shared clonotypes between healthy human individuals. Researchers partitioned CD4+ cells into CD45RA+ naive and CD45RA-negative memory subsets. The CDR3 is 12 amino acids. With 1 base removed from V and 3 bases from J, the gap between germline ends came to 3 bases. The germline V gene encodes CDR1 KGHSH and CDR2 LQKENI. Broader study findings: Specimens sampled were limited to blood, with tissue repertoires likely differing. When compared with the clonotypes that were shared by all four sorted-subset donors, the non-shared clonotypes turned out to have lower generation probabilities.

Regarding this clone: Its target is not known. Other DNA sequences within the sample encode an identical CDR3.

Once extracted for a subset, genomic DNA was divided evenly among several immunoSEQ plates. Clones were sequenced by immunoSEQ multiplex PCR, and TCRdb holds only the in-frame ones, with some missing. The sample carries millions of clones, 85% to 95% recorded once. The chain is built from TRBV18 and TRBJ1-2; the D is unclear. The origin of this receptor is a young man in good health. The sample consisted of naive CD4+ T cells sorted from blood. Regarding subset: CD45RA+ positively selected. This chain's CDR3 is CASSPLHYGYTF. Written as DNA, the CDR3 is TGTGCCAGCTCACCACTTCACTATGGCTACACCTTC.